The clone carrying this T cell receptor (beta chain) occurred a few times. The data are from a study of blood T cell repertoires in COVID-19. Study-level information: Acute and convalescent COVID-19 samples came from the United States, Italy and Spain.

Per germline, CDR1 SGDLS and CDR2 YYNGEE. J lost 2 bases, V lost 4 bases, and 8 bases had no gene match. CDR3 length: 17 residues. Measured with immunoSEQ multiplex PCR; TCRdb has only the in-frame clones, and not every one. The top ten hold 15% to 20% of the sample, which has about 200,000 clones, roughly 90% seen once. Sequencing used peripheral blood. The receptor comes from a man aged 50 or older with COVID-19, enrolled during active disease. This chain links TRBV9 with TRBJ2-5; 13 positions agree with TRBD2. CDR3 coding DNA: TGTGCCAGCAGCATCTCGACTAGCGGGGGGAGACAAGAGACCCAGTACTTC. Amino acid sequence: CASSISTSGGRQETQYF.